Shown below are 4 T cell receptor beta chains from a single sample sequenced in a study of shared clonotypes between healthy human individuals. Repertoires were generated with immunoSEQ multiplex PCR, while TCRdb's copy carries only in-frame clones and drops some. Counted here are roughly 2,300,000 clones, 85% to 95% occurring once; the ten biggest clones make up around 0.38%. The material sequenced was naive CD4+ T cells from PBMCs. Regarding subset: CD45RA+ positively selected. The receptor source for this set is a man between 18 and 29 years old in good health. Some clones in this sample may be carry-over from other donors' samples.

The rearrangement links TRBV30 to TRBJ2-3; D perhaps matches TRBD2 (6 bases). V was shortened by 3 bases and J by 3 bases, with 16 bases between the two germline ends. Per germline, CDR1 GTSNPN and CDR2 SVGIG (reference sequence). The CDR3 is 15 residues long. CDR3: CAWRLQSRGTDTQYF. In DNA form, the CDR3 reads TGTGCCTGGAGGCTACAGTCCCGGGGGACAGATACGCAGTATTTT.

J is TRBJ2-7 and V is TRBV7-2; TRBD2 matches at 7 bases. Germline V gene data show CDR1 as SGHTA and CDR2 as FQGNSA. The CDR3 consists of 14 residues. V dropped 5 bases and J dropped 0; count of bases not matched to a gene: 4. DNA for the CDR3: TGTGCCAGCAGCATCCGGGACTACTCCTACGAGCAGTACTTC. Its translation: CASSIRDYSYEQYF.

The chain links TRBV5-5 to TRBJ1-5, with D perhaps TRBD1 (6 bases). The CDR3 sequence is 15 residues long. V lost 0 bases and J lost 4, with 11 bases in between. CDR1 and CDR2 from the germline V gene are SGHKS and YYEKEE (reference sequence). CDR3 region: CASSLATGGNQPQHF. The DNA for the CDR3 is TGTGCCAGCAGCTTGGCGACAGGAGGGAATCAGCCCCAGCATTTT.

This clone was detected only once. Other DNA variants within this sample encode the same CDR3. The chain employs TRBV5-1 and TRBJ1-5; D is perhaps TRBD1 (5 bases). CDR3 length equals 13 residues. V lost 2 bases and J lost 5, with 8 bases in between. Germline V gene sequence: CDR1 SGHRS, CDR2 YFSETQ. As DNA, the CDR3 is TGCGCCAGCAGCTTTGTAGGGGATCAGCCCCAGCATTTT. This encodes CASSFVGDQPQHF.